The rows below give T cell receptor beta chains drawn from one sample of a study of CD4+ T cells in melanoma. Some clones are missing from TCRdb's copy, which holds only in-frame ones; the method was immunoSEQ multiplex PCR. The sample lists about 11,000 clones; roughly 69% were seen once. The sample consisted of cells from a culture (not recorded whether cultured in vitro). Receptors were obtained from a human donor with melanoma. Both conserved end residues are part of each CDR3. A D gene is named only where the DNA matches it firmly. The size entry is marked missing in some rows and otherwise reads once, few, many or a size class.

clone size,J gene,D gene,V gene,CDR3 protein,CDR3 DNA
-,TRBJ1-5,-,TRBV19,CASSIDNQPQHF,TGTGCCAGTAGTATTGATAATCAGCCCCAGCATTTT
-,TRBJ1-1,-,TRBV30,CAWSSNREPNTEAFF,TGTGCCTGGAGTAGTAACAGGGAGCCGAACACTGAAGCTTTCTTT
-,TRBJ2-1,TRBD2,TRBV5-1,CASSLGRTSGGDNNEQFF,TGCGCCAGCAGCTTGGGGAGGACTAGCGGGGGGGATAACAATGAGCAGTTCTTC
-,TRBJ1-2,-,TRBV6-6,CASSQRDGYGYTF,TGTGCCAGCAGCCAGAGGGATGGCTATGGCTACACCTTC
-,TRBJ2-2,-,TRBV13,CASTNKGQNTGELFF,TGTGCCAGCACCAACAAGGGACAAAACACCGGGGAGCTGTTTTTT
-,TRBJ2-1,-,TRBV6-5,CASSSYAAQFF,TGTGCCAGCAGTTCATATGCAGCCCAGTTCTTC
-,TRBJ2-3,TRBD2,TRBV19,CASSILQAGGDTQYF,TGTGCCAGTAGTATCTTACAGGCGGGGGGAGATACGCAGTATTTT
-,TRBJ2-7,TRBD1,TRBV27,CASSRQGIYEQYF,TGTGCCAGCTCAAGACAGGGGATCTACGAGCAGTACTTC
few,TRBJ2-7,TRBD1,TRBV30,CAWSWGTAYEQYF,TGTGCCTGGAGTTGGGGGACAGCGTACGAGCAGTACTTC
-,TRBJ1-2,-,TRBV10-2,CASRPSGTLYGYTF,TGCGCCAGCAGGCCGTCAGGGACGCTCTATGGCTACACCTTC
-,TRBJ2-7,-,TRBV7-8,CASSATGSRSEQYF,TGTGCCAGCAGCGCAACAGGGAGTCGGTCCGAGCAGTACTTC
-,TRBJ2-7,-,TRBV2,CASSEWADPEQYF,TGTGCCAGCAGTGAATGGGCAGACCCCGAGCAGTACTTC
-,TRBJ2-2,-,TRBV6-1,CASSAARSTGELFF,TGTGCCAGCAGTGCCGCCCGATCCACCGGGGAGCTGTTTTTT
-,TRBJ1-4,-,TRBV2,CATSWTVANEKLFF,TGTGCCACCTCATGGACAGTCGCCAATGAAAAACTGTTTTTT
few,TRBJ1-6,-,TRBV5-5,CASSLTGTSPLHF,TGTGCCAGCAGCTTGACAGGGACCTCACCCCTCCACTTT
-,TRBJ2-7,TRBD2,TRBV25-1,CASSAPPGGRGGNEQYF,TGTGCCAGCAGTGCACCACCCGGGGGGAGGGGTGGCAACGAGCAGTACTTC
once,TRBJ2-5,-,TRBV6-6,CASSPVRGSETQYF,TGTGCCAGCAGTCCCGTGCGGGGTAGCGAGACCCAGTACTTC
-,TRBJ1-2,TRBD1,TRBV5-6,CASSLGGQGIYGYTF,TGTGCCAGCAGCTTGGGAGGACAGGGGATCTATGGCTACACCTTC
few,TRBJ1-2,-,TRBV27,CASSFAGDGYTF,TGTGCCAGCAGTTTTGCAGGGGATGGCTACACCTTC
once,TRBJ2-1,TRBD2,TRBV6-5,CASSRGTSGGYEQFF,TGTGCCAGCAGTCGCGGGACTAGCGGGGGCTATGAGCAGTTCTTC
-,TRBJ2-7,-,TRBV29-1,CSVEVDAAYEQYF,TGCAGCGTTGAAGTTGATGCGGCCTACGAGCAGTACTTC
-,TRBJ2-1,-,TRBV6-6,CASSYSVGGDEQFF,TGTGCCAGCAGTTACTCTGTTGGCGGCGATGAGCAGTTCTTC
-,TRBJ2-7,-,TRBV7-2,CASSSLRQGSYEQYF,TGTGCCAGCTCCTCCTTGCGGCAGGGCTCCTACGAGCAGTACTTC
few,TRBJ1-4,-,TRBV20-1,CSGQRNEKLFF,TGCAGTGGACAGAGGAATGAAAAACTGTTTTTT
-,TRBJ1-1,-,TRBV18,CASSPEGRSLVEAFF,TGTGCCAGCTCACCAGAGGGGCGATCCCTCGTGGAAGCTTTCTTT
-,TRBJ2-5,-,TRBV11-1,CASSSQRAQETQYF,TGTGCCAGCAGCTCCCAACGGGCCCAAGAGACCCAGTACTTC
-,TRBJ2-3,-,TRBV5-1,CASSLIGTDTQYF,TGCGCCAGCAGCTTAATAGGTACAGATACGCAGTATTTT
-,TRBJ2-4,-,TRBV6-1,CASSEDGRIVAKNIQYF,TGTGCCAGCAGTGAGGACGGCCGGATAGTAGCCAAAAACATTCAGTACTTC
-,TRBJ2-5,-,TRBV9,CASSTTPLDASQYF,TGTGCCAGCAGCACCACCCCCCTAGACGCCTCCCAGTACTTC
-,TRBJ1-4,TRBD1,TRBV19,CASGDRGGEKLFF,TGTGCCAGTGGGGACAGGGGGGGTGAAAAACTGTTTTTT
-,TRBJ1-5,TRBD1,TRBV6-6,CASSLRQGMGQPQHF,TGTGCCAGCAGTTTAAGACAGGGGATGGGTCAGCCCCAGCATTTT
once,TRBJ2-3,TRBD1,TRBV5-5,CASSENRGSTDTQYF,TGTGCCAGCAGCGAAAACAGGGGGAGCACAGATACGCAGTATTTT
few,TRBJ1-5,-,TRBV10-2,CASRAAGDGNQPQHF,TGCGCCAGCAGAGCGGCAGGGGACGGAAATCAGCCCCAGCATTTT
-,TRBJ2-6,TRBD1,TRBV30,CAWSRDRSSSGANVLTF,TGTGCCTGGAGTCGGGACAGGTCATCCTCTGGGGCCAACGTCCTGACTTTC
few,TRBJ2-2,TRBD1,TRBV15,CATSRAQGAGGELFF,TGTGCCACCAGCAGAGCACAGGGGGCCGGCGGGGAGCTGTTTTTT
-,TRBJ1-1,-,TRBV11-2,CASSLEFGAKNTEAFF,TGTGCCAGCAGCTTAGAATTTGGGGCCAAGAACACTGAAGCTTTCTTT
-,TRBJ1-2,-,TRBV29-1,CSVEEREHQTNYGYTF,TGCAGCGTTGAAGAGAGAGAACACCAAACTAACTATGGCTACACCTTC
-,TRBJ2-7,TRBD1,TRBV11-3,CASSRLGQRGEQYF,TGTGCCAGCAGCCGCCTGGGACAGCGCGGAGAGCAGTACTTC
-,TRBJ1-5,-,TRBV4-1,CASSSRGGNGGNQPQHF,TGCGCCAGCAGCTCCCGGGGGGGGAACGGTGGCAATCAGCCCCAGCATTTT
-,TRBJ2-1,-,TRBV5-1,CASSLIGGAVHEQFF,TGCGCCAGCAGCTTAATAGGGGGGGCCGTCCATGAGCAGTTCTTC
-,TRBJ1-5,-,TRBV6-5,CASSPRTANQPQHF,TGTGCCAGCTCCCCGCGGACAGCCAATCAGCCCCAGCATTTT
-,TRBJ2-3,-,TRBV19,CASTRGDTDTQYF,TGTGCCAGTACCAGGGGTGACACAGATACGCAGTATTTT
-,TRBJ1-2,-,TRBV2,CASSEGGPTNTF,TGTGCCAGCAGTGAAGGGGGACCGACGAACACCTTC
-,TRBJ2-7,TRBD1,TRBV10-2,CASSDNRGRYEQYF,TGCGCCAGCAGTGATAACAGGGGGCGATACGAGCAGTACTTC
-,TRBJ2-1,-,TRBV1,CTSSQPGRLLAGGRSYNEQFF,TGCACCAGCAGCCAACCGGGCCGGCTACTAGCGGGGGGGCGCTCCTACAATGAGCAGTTCTTC
-,TRBJ1-5,TRBD1,TRBV10-3,CAISDSTGYQPQHF,TGTGCCATCAGTGACTCGACAGGGTATCAGCCCCAGCATTTT
-,TRBJ2-7,TRBD1,TRBV5-5,CASSAGTGRNEQYF,TGTGCCAGCAGCGCCGGGACAGGGCGCAACGAGCAGTACTTC
once,TRBJ2-3,TRBD1,TRBV19,CASSWSGTGVDTQYF,TGTGCCAGTAGTTGGTCCGGGACAGGGGTAGATACGCAGTATTTT
-,TRBJ2-7,-,TRBV6-1,CASAEGRSSYEQYF,TGTGCCAGCGCTGAAGGAAGGAGCTCCTACGAGCAGTACTTC
-,TRBJ1-2,TRBD1,TRBV5-1,CASSQEPQGNYGYTF,TGCGCCAGCAGCCAGGAACCACAGGGGAACTATGGCTACACCTTC
once,TRBJ2-3,-,TRBV29-1,CSVRRGLGTDTQYF,TGCAGCGTTCGTAGGGGGTTGGGGACAGATACGCAGTATTTT
-,TRBJ1-1,-,TRBV18,CASSLLQGGGTEAFF,TGTGCCAGCTCACTCCTACAGGGCGGCGGCACTGAAGCTTTCTTT
-,TRBJ1-2,-,TRBV4-1,CASSQWGTHGYTF,TGCGCCAGCAGCCAATGGGGGACTCATGGCTACACCTTC